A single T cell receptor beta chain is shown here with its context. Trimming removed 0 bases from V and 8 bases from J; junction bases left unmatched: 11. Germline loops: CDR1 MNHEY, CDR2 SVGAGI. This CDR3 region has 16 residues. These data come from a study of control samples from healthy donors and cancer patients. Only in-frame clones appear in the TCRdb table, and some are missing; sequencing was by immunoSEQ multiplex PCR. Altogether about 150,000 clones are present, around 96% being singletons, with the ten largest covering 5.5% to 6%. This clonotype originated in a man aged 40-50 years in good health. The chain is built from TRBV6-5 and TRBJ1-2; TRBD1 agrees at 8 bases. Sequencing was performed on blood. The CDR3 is CASSYSISQGARGYTF. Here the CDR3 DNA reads TGTGCCAGCAGTTACTCGATAAGTCAGGGGGCGCGCGGCTACACCTTC.